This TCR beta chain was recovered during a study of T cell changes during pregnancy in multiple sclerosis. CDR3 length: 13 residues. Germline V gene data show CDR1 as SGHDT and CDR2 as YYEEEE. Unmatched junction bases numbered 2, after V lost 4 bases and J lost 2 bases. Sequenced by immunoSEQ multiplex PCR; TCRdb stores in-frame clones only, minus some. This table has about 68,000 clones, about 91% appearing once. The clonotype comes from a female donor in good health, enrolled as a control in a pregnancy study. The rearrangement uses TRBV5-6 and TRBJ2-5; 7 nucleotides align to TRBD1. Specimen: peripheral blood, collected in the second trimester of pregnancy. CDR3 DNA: TGTGCCAGCAGCAGGGGGCTTCAAGAGACCCAGTACTTC. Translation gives CASSRGLQETQYF.